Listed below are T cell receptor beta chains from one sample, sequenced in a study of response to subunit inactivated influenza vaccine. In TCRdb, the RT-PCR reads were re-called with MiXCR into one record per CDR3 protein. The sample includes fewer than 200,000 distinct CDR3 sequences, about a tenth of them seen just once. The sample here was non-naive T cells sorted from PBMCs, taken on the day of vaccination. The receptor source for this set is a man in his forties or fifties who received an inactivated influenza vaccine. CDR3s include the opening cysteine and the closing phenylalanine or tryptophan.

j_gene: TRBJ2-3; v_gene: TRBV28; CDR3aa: CASSPGREKGSTDTQYF
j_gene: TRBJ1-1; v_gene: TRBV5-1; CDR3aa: CASSFGQTFTEAFF
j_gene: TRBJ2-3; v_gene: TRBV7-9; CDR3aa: CASSLGTIGGDTQYF
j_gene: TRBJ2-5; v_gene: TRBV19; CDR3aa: CASSIRTGETQYF
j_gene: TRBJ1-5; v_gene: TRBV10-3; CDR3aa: CAISDPPWGNQPQHF
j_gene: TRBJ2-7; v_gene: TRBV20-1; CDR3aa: CSATSGKGEQYF
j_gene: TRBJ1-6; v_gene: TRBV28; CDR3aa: CASSLRGGSLHF
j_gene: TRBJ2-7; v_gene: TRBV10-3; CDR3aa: CAISESQRTSGKSEQYF
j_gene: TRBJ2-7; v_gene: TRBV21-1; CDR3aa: CASSDGTSGTYEQYF
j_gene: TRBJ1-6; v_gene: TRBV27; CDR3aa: CASSLKSVGGGNSPLHF
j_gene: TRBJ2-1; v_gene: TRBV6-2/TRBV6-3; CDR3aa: CASSYPKGSAYNEQFF
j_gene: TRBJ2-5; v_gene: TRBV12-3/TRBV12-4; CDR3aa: CASRRGLGETQYF
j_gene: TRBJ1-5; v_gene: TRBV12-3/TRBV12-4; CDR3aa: CASRRQGVGEPQHF
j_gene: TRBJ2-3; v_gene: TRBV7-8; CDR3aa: CASTPGGQSTDTQYF
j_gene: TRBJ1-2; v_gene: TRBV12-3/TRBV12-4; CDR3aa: CASSLRQMEGYTF
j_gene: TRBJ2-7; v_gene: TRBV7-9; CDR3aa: CASSFTAGSLYEQYF
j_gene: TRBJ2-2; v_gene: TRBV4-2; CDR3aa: CASSQNRPPGVSNTGELFF
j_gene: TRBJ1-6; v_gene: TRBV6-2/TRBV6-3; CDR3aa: CASSRGQGSPLHF
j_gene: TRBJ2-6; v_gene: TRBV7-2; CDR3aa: CASSFGNSGANVLTF
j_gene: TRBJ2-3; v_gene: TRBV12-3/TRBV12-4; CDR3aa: CASSLSRRADTQYF
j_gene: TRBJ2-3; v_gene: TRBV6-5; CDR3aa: CASSYGGSTDTQYF
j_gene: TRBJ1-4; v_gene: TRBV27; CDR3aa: CASSFYGRVSEKLFF
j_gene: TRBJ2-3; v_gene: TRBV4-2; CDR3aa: CASSQDTLAGGQDTQYF
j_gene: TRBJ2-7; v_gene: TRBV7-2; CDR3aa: CASSASQGAIHEQYF
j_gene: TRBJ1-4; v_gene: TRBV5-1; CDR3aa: CASSFRPGGQGEKLFF
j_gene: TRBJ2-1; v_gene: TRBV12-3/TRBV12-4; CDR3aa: CASSLSGAFYNEQFF
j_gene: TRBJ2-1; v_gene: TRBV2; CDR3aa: CASMRETLSNEQFF
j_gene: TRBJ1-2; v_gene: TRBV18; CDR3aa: CASSPGRDNGYTF
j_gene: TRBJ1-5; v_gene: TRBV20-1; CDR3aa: CSARSHSNQPQHF
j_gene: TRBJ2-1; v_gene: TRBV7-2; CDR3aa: CASSLGRGDSYNEQFF
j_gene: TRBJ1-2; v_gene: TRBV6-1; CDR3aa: CAISGSDGYGYTF
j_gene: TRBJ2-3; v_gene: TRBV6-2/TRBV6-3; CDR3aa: CASNSNTDTQYF
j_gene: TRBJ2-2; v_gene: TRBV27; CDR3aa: CASSSTVPGGELFF
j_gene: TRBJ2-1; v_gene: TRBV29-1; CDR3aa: CSVCGGRDGDYNEQFF
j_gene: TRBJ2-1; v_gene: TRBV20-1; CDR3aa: CSASMTLRQGNEQFF
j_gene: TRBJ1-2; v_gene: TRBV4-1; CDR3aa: CASSRQGAANYGYTF
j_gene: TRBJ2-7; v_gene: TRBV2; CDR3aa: CASGQDRAWQYF
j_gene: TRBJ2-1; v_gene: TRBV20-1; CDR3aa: CSARGFGDEQFF
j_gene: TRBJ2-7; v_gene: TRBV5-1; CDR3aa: CASSPGDYHHEQYF
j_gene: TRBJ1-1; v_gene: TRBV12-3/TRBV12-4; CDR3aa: CASSLEGGGADTEAFF
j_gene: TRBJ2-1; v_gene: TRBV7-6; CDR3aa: CASSPSGLTIHEQFF
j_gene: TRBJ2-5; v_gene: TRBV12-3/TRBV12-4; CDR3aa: CASSSAGRGQETQYF
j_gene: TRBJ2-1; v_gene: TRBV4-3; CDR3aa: CASSPLAASYNEQFF
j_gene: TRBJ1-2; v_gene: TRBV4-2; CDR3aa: CASSLFRESNYGYTF
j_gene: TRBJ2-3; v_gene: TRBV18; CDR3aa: CASSPTQDTQYF
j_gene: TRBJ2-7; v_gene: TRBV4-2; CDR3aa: CASSHGLAGYEQYF
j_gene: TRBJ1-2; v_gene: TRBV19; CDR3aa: CASSIRRTPNYGYTF
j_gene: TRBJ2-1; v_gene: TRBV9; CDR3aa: CASSGDLASGNEQFF
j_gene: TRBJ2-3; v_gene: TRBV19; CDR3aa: CASSIRGWTDTQYF
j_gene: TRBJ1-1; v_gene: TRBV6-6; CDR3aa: CASSYGETEAFF
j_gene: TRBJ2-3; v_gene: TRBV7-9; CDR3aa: CASSLSRGKDTQYF
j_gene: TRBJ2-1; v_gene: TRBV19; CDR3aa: CASSPGPRNYNEQFF
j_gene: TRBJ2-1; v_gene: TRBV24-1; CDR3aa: CATSETRAYEQFF
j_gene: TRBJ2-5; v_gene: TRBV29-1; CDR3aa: CSVEDPRHPGGQYF